The subject of this entry is one T cell receptor beta chain. Its specific antigen is unknown. No base quality values were provided; no much bigger clone lies one nucleotide off. Whole blood was collected in K2EDTA tubes by collaborating institutions according to the institutions' own protocols. Collaborator samples were shipped for TCRbeta analysis as frozen whole blood, isolated PBMCs, or DNA extracted from either sample type. This sample is drawn from a study of blood T cell repertoires in COVID-19 (dated by TCRdb to the early 2020s). Regarding the research as a whole: Samples covering the acute and convalescent phases of COVID-19 were provided by collaborators in the United States, Italy and Spain. A freely available public database, intended as a resource for researchers studying the immune response to SARS-CoV-2, is where the repertoires were released. Subjects who had been exposed to COVID-19, were actively infected with it, or had recovered from it provided the deeply sampled blood TCRbeta repertoires that made up the dataset. The prospective study material was composed of cDNA or gDNA derived from T cells, B-cell-depleted T cells, or PBMCs. The samples were drawn from two sources: the first 160 participants of the ongoing ImmuneRACE study, and fewer than 1,500 subjects contributed by 6 global collaborators. Sample metadata almost always included a de-identified subject ID, COVID-19 status, age in years and sex. Where HLA class I and class II types were available, the types were taken from metadata supplied by the sample provider, not from assay-based typing. The full study reports these points: Clinical and demographic metadata were provided uncurated, with the amount varying by source and participant.

CDR1 and CDR2, per the germline V gene, are KGHDR and SFDVKD. Trimming takes 9 bases off V and 5 bases off J; junction bases not matched to a gene: 20. Measured from the cysteine to the phenylalanine, the CDR3 is 18 residues long. Only CDR3 DNA remains: 54 bases, in frame from the first base. TCRbeta CDR3 regions were amplified from genomic DNA using the immunoSEQ Assay, a bias-controlled multiplex PCR. As for the original processing: Nucleated cell counts per sample were estimated from amplification of reference gene primers within the assay. Sequence reads were collapsed and filtered to measure the absolute abundance of every unique TCRbeta CDR3 rearrangement. For each sample, productive Simpson clonality was calculated as the square root of Simpson's diversity index over productive rearrangements. What TCRdb holds here is the immuneACCESS table cut down to in-frame rearrangements. Part of the clones is not present; checked against another copy, under half of the missing clones reflect an unresolved V gene, and the others are unexplained. Clone size and the V and J calls come from that table; the DNA yielded D and trimming. In all, the sample holds 70,000 or so clones, and around 83% of those were seen once. Roughly 6% of the sample goes to the ten largest clones.

This TCR was recovered from a woman aged 55-75 years with acute or convalescent COVID-19. Material: peripheral blood. The rearranged chain carries TRBV24-1 and TRBJ2-3; 9 nucleotides in the junction match TRBD1. CDR3 sequence: CATSGTGKGGEEGDTQYF. The DNA sequence is given as TGTGCCACCTCAGGGACAGGGAAAGGCGGGGAAGAAGGAGATACGCAGTATTTT.